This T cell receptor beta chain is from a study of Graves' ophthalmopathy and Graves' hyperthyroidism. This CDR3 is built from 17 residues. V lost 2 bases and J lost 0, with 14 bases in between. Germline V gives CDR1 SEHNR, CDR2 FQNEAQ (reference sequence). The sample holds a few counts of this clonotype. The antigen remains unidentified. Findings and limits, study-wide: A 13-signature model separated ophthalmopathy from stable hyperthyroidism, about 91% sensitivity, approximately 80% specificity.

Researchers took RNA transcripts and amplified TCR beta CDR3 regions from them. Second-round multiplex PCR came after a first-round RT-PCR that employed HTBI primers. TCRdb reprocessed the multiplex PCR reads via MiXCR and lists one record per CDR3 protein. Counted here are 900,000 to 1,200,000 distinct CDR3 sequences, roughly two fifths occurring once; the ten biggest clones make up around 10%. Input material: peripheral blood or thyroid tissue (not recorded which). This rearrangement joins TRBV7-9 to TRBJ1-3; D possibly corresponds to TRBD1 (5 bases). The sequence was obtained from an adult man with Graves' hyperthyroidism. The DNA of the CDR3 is TGTGCCAGCAGCTTACTGTTCGGGGCTACCTCTGGAAACACCATATATTTT. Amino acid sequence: CASSLLFGATSGNTIYF.